This T cell receptor beta chain was found in a study of blood T cells in healthy people across ages (dated by TCRdb to about 2015). In terms of the full investigation: In model experiments, roughly one uniquely barcoded TCR beta cDNA molecule per two T cells was captured by template switching. Age-related changes in TCR beta repertoire diversity were measured in the study by deep sequencing normalized with unique cDNA molecular identifiers. Donors were grouped into four age groups: young (average about 15 years), middle-aged (over 35), aged (62) and long-lived (about 90). Using the same blood draw, the study looked at two additional independent replicas of 1 million unique cDNA reads for two donors, one aged 18 to 30 and the other aged 80 or older. The paper's findings and limits, for the study overall: Because profiling used bulk unsorted PBMCs, naive and antigen-experienced compartments could not be compared conclusively. Compared with the aged group, more naive CD4+ T cells, fewer expanded clones and increased TCR diversity were shown by the long-lived group, suggesting age selection. Because donor CMV infection status was unknown, age-related changes in expanded clonotypes were potentially confounded. There was a strong correlation between observed TCR beta diversity and the percentage of naive T cells measured by flow cytometry. As age increased, observed TCR beta diversity per million T cells dropped in a roughly linear way, and a significant reduction was already evident by age around 41. Estimates of total diversity based on one million sequenced T cells were considered lower bounds and underestimates.

From a lookup of the germline V gene, CDR1 and CDR2 are SGHTA and FQGNSA. Compared with germline, V lacks 5 bases and J lacks 6 bases; bases without a gene match: 9. The cysteine opens and the phenylalanine closes a CDR3 of 16 amino acids. The only DNA kept is the CDR3, 48 bases in frame from the first base. The sample holds many counts of this clonotype. What this receptor recognizes is not known. No much larger clonotype is one base removed from it; base qualities were not supplied. Library preparation used 5' RACE. TCRdb records Illumina HiSeq 2500 as the sequencer. A second PCR of roughly 7 to 11 cycles was performed with a sample-barcoded 5' primer and a J-beta primer mix. Each TCR beta cDNA molecule received a unique molecular identifier from a template-switch 5' adaptor carrying 12 random nucleotides. At least 2.5 million CDR3-containing paired-end reads were obtained from each sample. The Mint cDNA synthesis kit, primed by a TRBC-specific oligonucleotide, was used to synthesize first-strand cDNA from all RNA. After uracil-DNA glycosylase treatment, a first 18-cycle PCR used universal primers M1SS and BC2_uni_R on all cDNA. The published analysis was carried out like this. For normalization, 1 million high-quality reads, each with a distinct molecular identifier, were randomly selected from each sample. Reads sharing molecular identifiers were discarded rather than binned into consensus sequences. CDR3 identification, clonotype clustering and error correction used MiTCR with a Q25 quality threshold and the strictest error-elimination algorithm. A nonparametric unseen species model using Euler transformation provided a lower-bound estimate of total TCR beta diversity. TCRdb itself trimmed the public reads at Q25 with fastp, ran MiXCR and retained productive beta chains. Entries are consolidated by CDR3 protein sequence, retaining the most common genes and DNA. For this entry, the V and J calls and clone size follow TCRdb and not the study's own pipeline. The sample table lists hundreds of thousands of distinct CDR3 sequences, 20% to 25% of them with a count of one. Just under 9.5% of the sample belongs to the ten largest clones.

Systemically healthy Caucasian individuals from Russia, 35 to 50 in total and aged roughly 6 to 100 years, were included as donors. Each donor gave 8.5 to 10 milliliters of peripheral blood, collected into EDTA-treated Vacutainer tubes. Ficoll-Paque density-gradient centrifugation was used to isolate PBMCs, with at least 6 million per sample. Total RNA, at least 6 micrograms per sample, was extracted from PBMCs with Trizol reagent. Naive CD45RAhigh/CD27high T cell percentages were measured by flow cytometry on a PBMC aliquot from every donor. These sequences were also reported in another study, on T cells of mothers and their children. The other study reports the following: Nine systemically healthy Caucasian individuals served as donors, namely three mothers together with their six children. cDNA synthesis consumed the entire amount of extracted RNA, loaded at around 1.5 ug RNA in each 15 ul reaction. In the second PCR, sample barcodes and 2-4 random nucleotides were introduced via the M1S primer. Each mother yielded over 9 million TCR beta CDR3 reads and each child a few million reads. TCR recombination output is similarly shaped by thymic selection in related and unrelated pairs, with a minor effect exerted by inherited differences. Related mother-child pairs always showed normalized repertoire overlap that was slightly higher than in unrelated mother-child pairs, though the difference was never significant. Persistent microchimeric T cell clones were not detected, at a sensitivity of 85 to 100 clones per million clonotypes. Deep NGS was used in the study to compare the TCR beta repertoires of mothers and children and to look for features that separate related mother-child pairs from unrelated individuals. Mothers averaged roughly 40 +/- 4 years of age and children averaged about 10 +/- 4 years. After adapter ligation with NEBNext reagents, the libraries were sequenced on Illumina HiSeq 2000 with 100+100 nt paired-end reads. Mother and child libraries were prepared a month apart and sequenced in separate runs to prevent cross-contamination. For each donor, somewhere between roughly 450,000 and 2,000,000 distinct TCR beta clonotypes were identified. Naive TCR beta clonotypes were estimated from low-frequency clonotypes matched to each donor's FACS-determined naive share, without sorting.

The sample was blood. This chain is built from TRBV7-2 and TRBJ2-4, with TRBD2 identical over 11 junction bases. The receptor was isolated from a boy between 10 and 17 years old in good health. At the DNA level, the sequence is TGTGCCAGCAGCAGTATAGCGGGGGGGGTAGGAAACATTCAGTACTTC. Its product reads: CASSSIAGGVGNIQYF.